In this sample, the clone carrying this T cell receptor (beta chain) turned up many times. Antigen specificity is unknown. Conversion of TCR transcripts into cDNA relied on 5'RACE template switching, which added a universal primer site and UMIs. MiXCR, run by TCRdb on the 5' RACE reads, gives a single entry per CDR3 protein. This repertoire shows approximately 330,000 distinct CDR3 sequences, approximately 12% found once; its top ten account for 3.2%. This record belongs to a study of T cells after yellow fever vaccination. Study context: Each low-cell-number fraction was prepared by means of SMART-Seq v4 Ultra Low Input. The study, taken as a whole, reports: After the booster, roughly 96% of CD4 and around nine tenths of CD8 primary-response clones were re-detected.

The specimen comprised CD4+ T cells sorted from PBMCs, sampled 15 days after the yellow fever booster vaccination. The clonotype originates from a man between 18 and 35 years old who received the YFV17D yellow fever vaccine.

The CDR3 loop is CASSLVGSQNTGELFF. CDR3 bases: TGCGCCAGCAGCTTGGTAGGCAGCCAAAACACCGGGGAGCTGTTTTTT. The chain recombines TRBV5-1 with TRBJ2-2; D is ambiguous. Germline V CDR1 and CDR2: SGHRS, YFSETQ. The CDR3 is made up of 16 amino acids. V lost 0 bases and J lost 2, with 11 bases in between.